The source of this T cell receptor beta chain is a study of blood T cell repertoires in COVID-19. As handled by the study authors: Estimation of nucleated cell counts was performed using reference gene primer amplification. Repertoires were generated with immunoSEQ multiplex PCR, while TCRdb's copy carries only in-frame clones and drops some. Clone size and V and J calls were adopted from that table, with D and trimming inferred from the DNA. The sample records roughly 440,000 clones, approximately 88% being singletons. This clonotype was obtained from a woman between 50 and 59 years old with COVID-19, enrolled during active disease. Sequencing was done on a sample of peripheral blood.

The CDR3 bases are TGCAGCGTGATTAACAGGGGGACCTACGAGCAGTACTTC. Translation gives CSVINRGTYEQYF. This chain uses TRBV29-1 with TRBJ2-7; 8 bases fit TRBD1. The V gene's germline CDR1 is SQVTM and CDR2 ANQGSEA. J was trimmed by 2 bases and V by 6 bases; bases with no gene match: 6. The CDR3 extends over 13 amino acids.